This T cell receptor (beta chain) stems from a study of blood T cell repertoires in COVID-19. Study overall: PBMCs, B-cell-depleted T cells, or T cells were the source of the cDNA or gDNA that made up the material.

Participants were aged roughly 18 to 100 years from 24 US areas. Allocation to cohorts depended on clinical history reported by the participants. Produced via immunoSEQ multiplex PCR; TCRdb's table is partial and in-frame only. The data show some 270,000 clones, with 85% seen just once and more than 6.5% held by the top ten. Deletions cut 4 bases from V and 4 bases from J, with 11 bases between. Germline V lookup: CDR1 SGDLS, CDR2 YYNGEE. CDR3 size: 13 residues. The sequenced material came from PBMCs or T cells enriched from blood (not recorded which). The sequence was obtained from a woman aged 45-59 years who had been exposed to COVID-19. The rearrangement uses TRBV9 and TRBJ1-1; no clear D gene. The CDR3 coding sequence is TGTGCCAGCAGCCCCCCTCTAGGCACTGAAGCTTTCTTT. Translating it yields CASSPPLGTEAFF.